These 14 T cell receptor beta chains share one sample of origin, sequenced in a study of T-cell memory formation after mild COVID-19. In TCRdb, the 5' RACE reads were re-called with MiXCR into one record per CDR3 protein. This sample carries hundreds of thousands of distinct CDR3 sequences, about 23% of them seen once, and the ten largest clones take around 12%. Sequenced sample: PBMCs or a T cell subset sorted from them (not recorded which). These receptors were collected from an adult woman who had mild COVID-19 (a few samples of this study predate the infection). Cell type and time point are not known.

The V call is TRBV5-5, the J call TRBJ2-7; no definite D call. V was shortened by 0 bases and J by 5 bases, with 9 bases between the two germline ends. From germline, CDR1 is SGHKS and CDR2 YYEKEE (reference sequence). This CDR3 is 13 amino acids long. In DNA, the CDR3 is TGTGCCAGCAGCTTGGTAGGGATCCACGAGCAGTACTTC. Its translation is CASSLVGIHEQYF.

This clonotype has at least ten counts. The V gene is TRBV7-9, the J gene TRBJ2-3; D unresolved. Germline CDR1 SEHNR, CDR2 FQNEAQ (reference sequence). The CDR3 runs to 15 residues. V was shortened by 4 bases and J by 0 bases, with 11 bases between the two germline ends. The CDR3 sequence is CASSSLGSSTDTQYF. The CDR3 region has the DNA TGTGCCAGCAGCTCCCTCGGGTCTAGCACAGATACGCAGTATTTT.

The chain joins TRBV29-1 to TRBJ2-7; 7 nucleotides line up with TRBD2. The ends lost 7 bases at V and 1 base at J; junction bases unmatched: 10. CDR1 and CDR2 (germline): SQVTM, ANQGSEA. This CDR3 spans 14 amino acids. The CDR3 DNA sequence: TGCAGCGCACTCGGCGGGGGAATTTCCTACGAGCAGTACTTC. Translation: CSALGGGISYEQYF.

This clonotype was observed a handful of times. The gene calls are TRBV29-1 and TRBJ1-1; D uncertain. The V end lost 3 bases, the J end lost 0 bases, and 20 bases lay between the germline ends. The CDR3 contains 17 residues. Germline V CDR1 and CDR2: SQVTM, ANQGSEA. The CDR3 region has the DNA TGCAGCGTTGATGAGGGTGGAGGGATCCTCATGAACACTGAAGCTTTCTTT. As protein: CSVDEGGGILMNTEAFF.

This clonotype was counted only a few times. The chain is built from TRBV9 and TRBJ2-2; D remains ambiguous. CDR1 and CDR2 (germline): SGDLS, YYNGEE. V gave up 4 bases and J gave up 4 bases, with 8 bases separating them. CDR3 size: 13 residues. CDR3 residues: CASSPSVTGELFF. For the CDR3, the DNA is TGTGCCAGCAGCCCCTCCGTCACCGGGGAGCTGTTTTTT. The full variable domain, completed using reference TRBV9 and TRBJ2-2, is DSGVTQTPKHLITATGQRVTLRCSPRSGDLSVYWYQQSLDQGLQFLIQYYNGEERAKGNILERFSAQQFPDLHSELNLSSLELGDSALYFCASSPSVTGELFFGEGSRLTVL.

In its sample, this clonotype was seen a few times. This chain connects TRBV20-1 to TRBJ2-1; 8 bases align to TRBD1. With V trimmed by 1 base and J by 2 bases, 4 bases remained unmatched. The CDR3 totals 15 residues. Germline CDR1 and CDR2: DFQATT and SNEGSKA (reference sequence). In DNA, the CDR3 is TGCAGTGCTAGAGGGGGGGACAGGACCTACAATGAGCAGTTCTTC. Encoded protein: CSARGGDRTYNEQFF.

The V and J genes are TRBV7-3 and TRBJ2-3; D is undetermined. V was shortened by 6 bases and J by 1 base, with 14 bases between the two germline ends. Germline V gene sequence: CDR1 SGHTA, CDR2 FQGTGA. This CDR3 contains 15 residues. In nucleotides, the CDR3 is TGTGCCAGCAGTGAGCGCAAAAGGGGCACAGATACGCAGTATTTT. This encodes CASSERKRGTDTQYF.

The chain combines TRBV4-2 with TRBJ2-5; 12 bases are shared with TRBD2. With V trimmed by 3 bases and J by 4 bases, 9 bases remained unmatched. This CDR3 has 17 amino acids. Germline V gene sequence: CDR1 LGHNA, CDR2 YNFKEQ. CDR3 amino acids: CASSQGRTSGIPETQYF. CDR3 DNA: TGTGCCAGCAGCCAGGGGAGGACTAGCGGGATACCAGAGACCCAGTACTTC.

The V call is TRBV2, the J call TRBJ2-7; the match to TRBD1 covers 9 bases. CDR3 length equals 12 residues. After removal of 9 bases from V and 4 bases from J, the junction contained 4 bases not matched to a gene. Germline V gene data show CDR1 as SNHLY and CDR2 as FYNNEI. CDR3 bases: TGTGCCAGTTACAGGGGGCCGTACGAGCAGTACTTC. It translates to CASYRGPYEQYF.

This clonotype showed up many times. The gene calls are TRBV20-1 and TRBJ2-3; 11 bases match TRBD2. The germline V gene has CDR1 DFQATT and CDR2 SNEGSKA (reference sequence). The CDR3 has 14 residues. J gave up 3 bases and V 3 bases, and 2 bases lay outside the gene matches. CDR3 sequence (DNA): TGCAGTGCTAGTCCTAGCGGGAGGACAGATACGCAGTATTTT. Translated, it gives CSASPSGRTDTQYF.

This chain joins TRBV12-3 or TRBV12-4 and TRBJ2-6; TRBD1 agrees at 8 bases. The trim removed 6 bases at V and 0 bases at J, leaving 7 bases unmatched. This CDR3 comprises 17 residues. DNA for the CDR3: TGTGCCAGCAGCCCCGGACAGGGCATCTCTGGGGCCAACGTCCTGACTTTC. Residues: CASSPGQGISGANVLTF.

The chain carries TRBV7-9 and TRBJ2-1, with 10 bases matching TRBD2. The germline gives CDR1 SEHNR, CDR2 FQNEAQ (reference sequence). CDR3 size: 16 residues. Trimming at V came to 4 bases and at J to 4 bases, leaving 7 bases not matched to a gene. CDR3 sequence (DNA): TGTGCCAGCAGCTCATTAGCGGGAGGAGCTTACAATGAGCAGTTCTTC. It is translated as CASSSLAGGAYNEQFF.

CDR3 DNA: TGTGCCAGCAGCTTTTCTAGCGAGGTCGAGCAGTACTTC. This gives the protein CASSFSSEVEQYF. The chain recombines TRBV7-9 with TRBJ2-7; perhaps TRBD2 as D (6 bases). Germline values: CDR1 SEHNR, CDR2 FQNEAQ (reference sequence). The CDR3 has 13 residues. V lost 3 bases, J lost 6 bases, and 12 bases lay in between.

The chain is built from TRBV20-1 and TRBJ2-7; a weak D match, TRBD2 (6 bases). Trimming took off 0 bases at V and 0 bases at J, with 12 bases between the two ends. The CDR3 extends over 15 amino acids. Germline CDR1 reads DFQATT; CDR2 reads SNEGSKA (reference sequence). CDR3 region: CSARDRRGDSYEQYF. In DNA form, the CDR3 reads TGCAGTGCTAGAGATCGGAGGGGCGACTCCTACGAGCAGTACTTC.